This TCR beta chain is from a study of chemoradiotherapy in HPV16-positive cancers. Overall study context: Functional T-cell assays on two HPV16-positive patients' cells defined candidate HPV-specific clones and common TCR motifs. Study results and caveats: Candidate HPV-specific clones and E7-related TCR motifs grew in tumor during treatment. For HPV16-positive patients, expanding HPV-responsive T cells associated with longer recurrence-free survival.

Germline V gene sequence: CDR1 MRHNA, CDR2 SNTAGT. This CDR3 region has 15 residues. Repeated repertoire sampling spanned the course of chemoradiotherapy. The method was immunoSEQ multiplex PCR; TCRdb's version includes in-frame clones alone and lacks a portion of them. The sample lists about 1,400 clones, about 81% occurring once. Of note for this clone: Its antigen is unknown. Compared with germline, one end of the junction differs, possibly owing to a read error.

The sequence came from a human donor with HPV-associated anogenital cancer. The starting material was tumor tissue, obtained from a patient who underwent chemoradiotherapy. The chain uses TRBV6-4 and TRBJ2-3; the D gene is possibly TRBD2 (5 bases). The CDR3 reads CASSDSLRVNGEKSF. The DNA of the CDR3 is TGTGCCAGCAGTGACTCCCTTCGCGTGAACGGGGAAAAAAGTTTT.